These T cell receptor beta chains were read from a single sample in a study of cytomegalovirus exposure and HLA in healthy donors. Profiled with immunoSEQ multiplex PCR; TCRdb holds only in-frame clones, not every one. The sample has roughly 250,000 clones, under 90% seen once; the top ten hold about 0.29%. The specimen sequenced was PBMCs. These receptor sequences come from a girl aged 2 to 9 in good health and CMV-seronegative. CDR3s include the opening cysteine and the closing phenylalanine or tryptophan. The order of the fields is J gene, V gene, D gene, clone size, CDR3 protein, CDR3 DNA. A D gene is named only where the DNA matches it firmly. Size is stated for part of the rows, as once, few or many counts, or as a class when the clone is expanded.

TRBJ2-7	TRBV4-2	TRBD1	-	CASSPWGFRDRASEQYF	TGTGCCAGCAGCCCCTGGGGGTTCCGGGACAGGGCGTCCGAGCAGTACTTC
TRBJ1-4	TRBV7-2	TRBD1	-	CASSSWDRGYEKLFF	TGTGCCAGCAGCTCTTGGGACAGGGGTTATGAAAAACTGTTTTTT
TRBJ1-6	TRBV5-1	-	few	CASLRTDSAENSPLHF	TGCGCCAGCCTACGGACAGATTCGGCTGAGAATTCACCCCTCCACTTT
TRBJ2-1	TRBV9	TRBD2	-	CASTGLGAGGSSYNEQFF	TGTGCCAGCACCGGTTTGGGAGCGGGAGGTAGCTCCTACAATGAGCAGTTCTTC
TRBJ1-5	TRBV7-2	-	-	CASSLGVQPQHF	TGTGCCAGCAGCTTAGGAGTTCAGCCCCAGCATTTT
TRBJ2-2	TRBV29-1	-	-	CSVTMGSGPNTGELFF	TGCAGCGTTACTATGGGGAGCGGCCCGAACACCGGGGAGCTGTTTTTT
TRBJ2-5	TRBV5-4	-	-	CASRLGTEGSETQYF	TGTGCCAGCAGGCTGGGTACTGAGGGATCGGAGACCCAGTACTTC
TRBJ1-2	TRBV16	TRBD1	-	CASSQSRQGAANYGYTF	TGTGCCAGCAGCCAGTCGAGACAGGGGGCGGCTAACTATGGCTACACCTTC
TRBJ1-5	TRBV28	-	-	CASTPGYHPYQPQHF	TGTGCCAGCACCCCGGGATATCACCCCTATCAGCCCCAGCATTTT
TRBJ1-6	TRBV5-1	-	-	CASSVGGSYNSPLHF	TGCGCCAGCAGCGTAGGGGGCTCCTATAATTCACCCCTCCACTTT
TRBJ1-1	TRBV19	-	-	CASSPTVGTEAFF	TGTGCCAGTAGTCCAACAGTGGGCACTGAAGCTTTCTTT
TRBJ1-2	TRBV9	-	-	CASSVVSGYGYTF	TGTGCCAGCAGCGTAGTATCCGGCTATGGCTACACCTTC
TRBJ2-7	TRBV9	-	-	CASSVGGSEQYF	TGTGCCAGCAGCGTCGGGGGATCCGAGCAGTACTTC
TRBJ1-2	TRBV5-8	TRBD1	-	CASSRGTGGTYGYTF	TGTGCCAGCAGCCGTGGGACAGGGGGTACCTATGGCTACACCTTC
TRBJ1-1	TRBV5-4	-	-	CASSTSGLPNTEAFF	TGTGCCAGCAGCACATCAGGGCTACCGAACACTGAAGCTTTCTTT
TRBJ2-3	TRBV11-3	-	-	CASSLVGRGDTQYF	TGTGCCAGCAGCTTAGTTGGTCGCGGAGATACGCAGTATTTT
TRBJ2-3	TRBV19	-	-	CASSGRGRFGTDTQYF	TGTGCCAGTAGTGGAAGGGGAAGGTTTGGCACAGATACGCAGTATTTT
TRBJ1-1	TRBV2	-	-	CASTEGRVWAFF	TGTGCCAGCACCGAAGGCAGGGTCTGGGCTTTCTTT
TRBJ2-5	TRBV6-6	-	-	CASMFSGVETQYF	TGTGCCAGCATGTTTTCGGGGGTTGAGACCCAGTACTTC
TRBJ2-1	TRBV7-9	TRBD2	-	CASSLSAGVDEQFF	TGTGCCAGCAGCTTGAGCGCGGGAGTGGACGAGCAGTTCTTC
TRBJ1-4	TRBV18	-	-	CASSPRQSDEKLFF	TGTGCCAGCTCACCCCGACAGTCCGATGAAAAACTGTTTTTT
TRBJ1-2	TRBV13	TRBD1	-	CASSLGGQGSYGYTF	TGTGCCAGCAGCTTAGGGGGACAGGGATCCTATGGCTACACCTTC
TRBJ2-7	TRBV30	TRBD1	-	CASERGDRDYEQYF	TGTGCCTCCGAAAGGGGGGACAGGGACTACGAGCAGTACTTC
TRBJ1-1	TRBV29-1	-	-	CSGGALLMNTEAFF	TGCAGCGGCGGGGCCTTACTTATGAACACTGAAGCTTTCTTT
TRBJ1-4	TRBV11-2	TRBD1	-	CASSSQGGTNEKLFF	TGTGCCAGCAGCTCCCAGGGGGGAACTAATGAAAAACTGTTTTTT
TRBJ2-3	TRBV5-1	TRBD2	-	CASSPTGGGATDTQYF	TGCGCCAGCAGCCCGACCGGCGGGGGGGCGACAGATACGCAGTATTTT